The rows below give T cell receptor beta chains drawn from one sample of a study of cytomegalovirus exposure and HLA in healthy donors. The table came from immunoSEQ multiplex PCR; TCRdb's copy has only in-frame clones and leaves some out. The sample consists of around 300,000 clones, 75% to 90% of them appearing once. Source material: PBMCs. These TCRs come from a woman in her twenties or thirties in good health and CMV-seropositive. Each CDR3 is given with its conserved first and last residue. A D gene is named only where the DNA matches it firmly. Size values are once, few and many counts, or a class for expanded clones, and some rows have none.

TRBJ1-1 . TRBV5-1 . TGCGCCAGCAGCCCCGGGACATTCATGAACACTGAAGCTTTCTTT CASSPGTFMNTEAFF
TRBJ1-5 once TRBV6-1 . TGTGCCAGCAGTGATCGGGGGTATAGCAATCAGCCCCAGCATTTT CASSDRGYSNQPQHF
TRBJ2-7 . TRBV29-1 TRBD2 TGCAGCGTGGCCCTAGCGGGAGCAACCTACGAGCAGTACTTC CSVALAGATYEQYF
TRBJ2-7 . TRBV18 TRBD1 TGTGCCAGCTCACCTCGGGACAGGAGGACTATCTACGAGCAGTACTTC CASSPRDRRTIYEQYF
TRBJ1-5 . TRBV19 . TGTGCCAGTAGTGGGAGGGTGAATCAGCCCCAGCATTTT CASSGRVNQPQHF
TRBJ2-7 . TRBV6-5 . TGTGCCAGCAGTAGTCAGGACATATTTTACGAGCAGTACTTC CASSSQDIFYEQYF
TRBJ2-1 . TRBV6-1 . TGTGCCAGCAGTGATTTGGGCTTCGATGAGCAGTTCTTC CASSDLGFDEQFF
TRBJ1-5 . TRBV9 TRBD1 TGTGCCAGCAGCGTAGAAGGGACAGGTAATCAGCCCCAGCATTTT CASSVEGTGNQPQHF
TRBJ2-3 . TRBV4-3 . TGCGCCAGCAGCGCCACAGATACGCAGTATTTT CASSATDTQYF
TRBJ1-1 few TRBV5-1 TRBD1 TGCGCCAGCAGCGTACAGGGGGCATTGACTGAAGCTTTCTTT CASSVQGALTEAFF
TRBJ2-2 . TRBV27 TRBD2 TGTGCCAGCAGTTTATCCGCCGGGACTAGCATTAACACCGGGGAGCTGTTTTTT CASSLSAGTSINTGELFF
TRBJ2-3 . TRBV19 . TGTGCCAGTAGTATAGATCGATTTCTACAGACAGATACGCAGTATTTT CASSIDRFLQTDTQYF
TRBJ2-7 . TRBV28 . TGTGCCAGCAATGAGCGGTCCTACGAGCAGTACTTC CASNERSYEQYF
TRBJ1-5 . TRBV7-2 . TGTGCCAGCAGCTTAGGGGAGACAGCGAGAGCAAATCAGCCCCAGCATTTT CASSLGETARANQPQHF
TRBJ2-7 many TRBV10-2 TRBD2 TGCGCCAGCAGTGAGCGGAGGACTAGCACCGAGCAGTACTTC CASSERRTSTEQYF
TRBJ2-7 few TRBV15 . TGTGCCACCAGCAGAGATCTGGTTGGCGAGCAGTACTTC CATSRDLVGEQYF
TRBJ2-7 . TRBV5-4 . TGTGCCAGCAGCTCGCCTGGGAGGGAGGGGGGCGAGCAGTACTTC CASSSPGREGGEQYF
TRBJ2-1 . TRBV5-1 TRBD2 TGCGCCAGCAGCCAAAATATCGGGACTAGCGGGGGGAGCTCCTACAATGAGCAGTTCTTC CASSQNIGTSGGSSYNEQFF
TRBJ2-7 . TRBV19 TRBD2 TGTGCCAGTAGTGAGGGGACTAGCGGGTCCTACGAGCAGTACTTC CASSEGTSGSYEQYF
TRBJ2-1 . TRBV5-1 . TGCGCCAGCAGCCCGGGTGGCTACAATGAGCAGTTCTTC CASSPGGYNEQFF
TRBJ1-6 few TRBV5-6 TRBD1 TGTGCCACCAGGGACAGGGGAGATTCACCCCTCCACTTT CATRDRGDSPLHF
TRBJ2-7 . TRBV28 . TGTGCCAGCAGTTCCATGACACTCTACGAGCAGTACTTC CASSSMTLYEQYF
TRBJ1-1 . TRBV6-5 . TGTGCCAGCAGTTACGGCAGGGGTTTTCTGAACACTGAAGCTTTCTTT CASSYGRGFLNTEAFF
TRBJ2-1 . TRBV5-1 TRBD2 TGCGCCAGCAGCTGGACTAGCGGGACCTCCTACAATGAGCAGTTCTTC CASSWTSGTSYNEQFF
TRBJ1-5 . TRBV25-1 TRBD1 TGTGCCAGGGACAGGAGGTTTTTCAATCAGCCCCAGCATTTT CARDRRFFNQPQHF
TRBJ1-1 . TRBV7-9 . TGTGCCAGCAGCTTAATTGAAAAAGTTTTCTTT CASSLIEKVFF
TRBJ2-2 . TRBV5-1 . TGCGCCAGCAGCTTGGTTTTTGGCGATTCAGGGGAGCTGTTTTTT CASSLVFGDSGELFF
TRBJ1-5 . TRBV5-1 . TGCGCCAGCAGCTTGGATTGGGGGGTTGGTCAGCCCCAGCATTTT CASSLDWGVGQPQHF
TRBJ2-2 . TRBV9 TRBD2 TGTGCCAGCAGCGTAACGGGGGGGAATTTTCCCGGGGAGCTGTTTTTT CASSVTGGNFPGELFF
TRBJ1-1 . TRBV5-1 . TGCGCCAGCAGCTTGGGCAGGGCGAACACTGAAGCTTTCTTT CASSLGRANTEAFF
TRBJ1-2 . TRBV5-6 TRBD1 TGTGCCAGCAGCTACGGGACAGCCGCCTCCTCCTATGGCTACACCTTC CASSYGTAASSYGYTF
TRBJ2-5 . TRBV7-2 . TGTGCCAGCAGCTACCTCGCCGGGACATTACAAGAGACCCAGTACTTC CASSYLAGTLQETQYF
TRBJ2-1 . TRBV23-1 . TGCGCCAGCAGTCACCCTAAGGGTTTGGGGGCTAGCTCAGGCAATGAGCAGTTCTTC CASSHPKGLGASSGNEQFF
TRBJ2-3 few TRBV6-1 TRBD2 TGTGCCAGCAGGGACTCTAGCGGGAACACAGATACGCAGTATTTT CASRDSSGNTDTQYF
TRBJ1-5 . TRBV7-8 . TGTGCCAGCAGCCTACAGGGACATAGCAATCAGCCCCAGCATTTT CASSLQGHSNQPQHF